The 21 T cell receptor beta chains reported below all come from one sample, sequenced in a study of tumor and adjacent non-tumor tissue in lung cancer. This sample's RNA came from whole unsorted tissue. Three rounds of nested PCR, following a modified ARM-PCR protocol, produced the TCRbeta library. TCRdb re-analysed the multiplex PCR reads in MiXCR, keeping a single row per CDR3 protein. Of under 100,000 distinct CDR3 sequences listed, roughly 62% were seen once; the top ten hold 15%. Sequencing was done on a sample of lung tumor tissue. The receptor source for this set is a man between 65 and 85 years old with non-small cell lung cancer.

About this clonotype itself: As the CDR3 is not closed by the conserved phenylalanine or tryptophan, this likely results from a read error. The CDR3 region has the DNA TGTGCCAGCAGTGCCGAAGACAGCTTTGGGGCCAACGTCCTGACTATC. This translates into CASSAEDSFGANVLTI. V gene TRBV6-1 combines with J gene TRBJ2-6, with TRBD1 as a possible D gene (5 bases). V lost 4 bases and J 3 bases, leaving 13 bases between the germline ends. The CDR3 extends over 16 amino acids. Germline CDR1 is MNHNS and CDR2 is SASEGT.

The V and J genes are TRBV6-1 and TRBJ2-1; 12 nucleotides agree with TRBD2. Germline V lookup: CDR1 MNHNS, CDR2 SASEGT. The ends lost 11 bases at V and 4 bases at J; junction bases unmatched: 15. There are 17 residues in the CDR3. CDR3 residues: CAGTRASGGAAYNEQFF. The CDR3 DNA reads TGTGCCGGCACCCGGGCTAGCGGGGGGGCCGCGTACAATGAGCAGTTCTTC.

This clonotype appeared many times. The chain has TRBV29-1 and TRBJ1-2; tentative D call: TRBD1 (6 bases). The CDR3 consists of 11 residues. Germline V gene lookup returns CDR1 SQVTM and CDR2 ANQGSEA. Deletions cut 5 bases from V and 2 bases from J, with 6 bases between. DNA for the CDR3: TGCAGCGTTACAGGGAACTATGGCTACACCTTC. Translated, it gives CSVTGNYGYTF.

This clonotype appeared a few times. No conserved phenylalanine or tryptophan is present at the end of the CDR3, so a read error is the likely explanation. This chain uses TRBV4-1 with TRBJ2-7, with 7 bases fitting TRBD2. Per germline, CDR1 MGHRA and CDR2 YSYEKL. The CDR3 contains 16 residues. CDR3 loop: CASSQDRVAGYYEQYL. The CDR3 nucleotides read TGTGCCAGCAGCCAAGATCGGGTAGCGGGTTACTACGAGCAGTACTTA.

This clonotype showed up just once. This may be a read error: a much more frequent sequence differs by one nucleotide. The rearrangement links TRBV10-3 to TRBJ2-4; no reliable D call. The CDR3 has 16 residues. Germline CDR1 reads ENHRY; CDR2 reads SYGVKD. Here the CDR3 reads CAISESFQNAKNIKYF. CDR3 bases: TGTGCCATCAGTGAGTCGTTTCAGAATGCCAAAAACATTAAGTACTTC.

The J gene is TRBJ2-5, the V gene TRBV6-5; weak D call: TRBD2 (6 bases). The germline V gene has CDR1 MNHEY and CDR2 SVGAGI. The CDR3 has 16 residues. Trimming removed 7 bases at V and 5 bases at J, with 23 bases between. The CDR3, as DNA: TGTGCCAGCAACCTGAGAGGAGGGCCAGATTGGGAGACCCAGTACTTC. This encodes CASNLRGGPDWETQYF.

Worth noting for this clonotype: The junction shows a germline mismatch at one end, possibly a read error. The chain couples TRBV11-2 to TRBJ1-4, with 8 bases matching TRBD1. The CDR3 spans 15 residues. From germline, CDR1 is SGHAT and CDR2 FQNNGV. This chain's CDR3 is CASSLEDRDFEKLFF. The CDR3 DNA sequence: TGTGCCAGTAGCTTGGAGGACAGGGACTTTGAAAAACTGTTTTTT.

The rearrangement joins TRBV29-1 to TRBJ2-7; 7 bases match TRBD2. Per the germline V gene, CDR1 is SQVTM and CDR2 is ANQGSEA. V shed 7 bases, J shed 3 bases, and the junction held 9 bases outside the gene matches. The CDR3 is made up of 13 amino acids. CDR3 region: CSAGRGKVYEQYF. The CDR3 DNA follows: TGCAGCGCTGGGAGGGGTAAAGTCTACGAGCAGTACTTC.

Remarks on this clonotype: The junction does not match germline at one end; this may be a read error. The chain employs TRBV12-3 or TRBV12-4 and TRBJ1-1; D gene ambiguous. This CDR3 comprises 13 residues. The CDR3 sequence is CDSSLMKDTEAFF. The DNA of the CDR3 is TGTGACAGCAGTTTAATGAAGGATACTGAAGCTTTCTTT.

This clonotype appeared a few times. The germline gene is not matched at one end of the junction; a read error may be the cause. This chain connects TRBV20-1 to TRBJ2-1, with a tentative D call TRBD2 (6 bases). Germline lookup yields CDR1 DFQATT and CDR2 SNEGSKA (reference sequence). The length of the CDR3 is 16 residues. The CDR3 nucleotides are TGCAGTGTTAGAGATCCTGCCGGGAGTCGCGACAATGAACAGTTCTTC. Amino acids: CSVRDPAGSRDNEQFF.

This clonotype was seen just once. The junction shows a germline mismatch at one end, possibly a read error. The chain uses TRBV20-1 and TRBJ2-1; no clear D. Germline V gene lookup returns CDR1 DFQATT and CDR2 SNEGSKA (reference sequence). There are 15 residues in the CDR3. DNA for the CDR3: TGCAGTGCTAGTTCGACGGAGAGACTTTACAATGAGAAGTTCTTC. Translating gives CSASSTERLYNEKFF.

The chain uses TRBV20-1 and TRBJ2-1; tentatively, D is TRBD2 (6 bases). This CDR3 spans 18 amino acids. Germline-derived CDR1 and CDR2 are DFQATT and SNEGSKA (reference sequence). With 8 bases removed from V and 6 bases from J, the gap between germline ends came to 32 bases. The CDR3 DNA follows: TGCAGTCCGGGAGTTGGGACGGCCGCTGCGCGAGAAAGCAATGAGCAGTTCTTC. Residues: CSPGVGTAAARESNEQFF.

This clonotype was observed a few times. A much more abundant neighbour one base away suggests this may be a read error. The chain combines TRBV5-4 with TRBJ2-1; TRBD2 matches at 8 bases. Germline lookup yields CDR1 SGHNT and CDR2 YYREEE (reference sequence). The CDR3 covers 16 residues. V was pared by 6 bases and J by 5 bases, with 13 bases of the junction left unmatched. The CDR3 loop is CASNRGGAGADNEQFF. The CDR3 DNA is TGTGCCAGCAACCGGGGGGGGGCGGGAGCGGACAATGAGCAGTTCTTC. Full variable domain (missing parts from reference TRBV5-4 and TRBJ2-1): ETGVTQSPTHLIKTRGQQVTLRCSSQSGHNTVSWYQQALGQGPQFIFQYYREEENGRGNFPPRFSGLQFPNYSSELNVNALELDDSALYLCASNRGGAGADNEQFFGPGTRLTVL.

Comments on this clonotype: A single base separates this from a much larger clone, so it may be a read error. The chain carries TRBV6-5 and TRBJ2-1; 9 bases agree with TRBD2. Germline V gene data show CDR1 as MNHEY and CDR2 as SVGAGI. This CDR3 has 15 amino acids. The CDR3 coding sequence is TGTGTCAGCAGTTACAGAGCGGGAGGCGGGGGGGAGCAGTTCTTC. Translated: CVSSYRAGGGGEQFF.

The rearrangement links TRBV4-2 to TRBJ2-5, with 9 bases aligning to TRBD2. CDR1 is LGHNA, CDR2 YNFKEQ, per germline. The CDR3 consists of 16 residues. The trim removed 0 bases at V and 5 bases at J, leaving 7 bases unmatched. CDR3 DNA sequence: TGTGCCAGCAGCCAAGAGTTGGGTAGCGGGGGCGAGACCCAGTACTTC. Encoded protein: CASSQELGSGGETQYF.

Regarding this clonotype: The junction departs from the called germline gene at one end, perhaps through a read error. The chain uses TRBV5-1 and TRBJ1-1; possible D gene TRBD1, 5 bases. The CDR3 length is 14 residues. CDR1 is SGHRS and CDR2 is YFSETQ in the germline V gene. CDR3 region: CASGSSRDNSEAFF. The CDR3 region has the DNA TGCGCCAGCGGCTCCTCCAGGGATAACAGTGAAGCTTTCTTT.

This clonotype was found once. One end of the junction fails to match germline, which may point to a read error. This chain joins TRBV4-2 and TRBJ2-7; D gene ambiguous. The CDR3 length is 15 residues. In germline, CDR1 is LGHNA, CDR2 YNFKEQ. The CDR3 sequence is CASSQEMVLVYEQYF. The CDR3 bases are TGCGCCAGCAGCCAAGAGATGGTCTTGGTCTACGAGCAGTACTTC.

A word on this clonotype: A much larger clonotype is one base distant, so this may be a read error. The chain carries TRBV30 and TRBJ2-1, with 7 bases identical to TRBD2. CDR1 is GTSNPN and CDR2 is SVGIG in the germline V gene (reference sequence). This CDR3 is 12 amino acids long. CDR3: CANWTRTNDQFF. In nucleotides, the CDR3 is TGTGCCAACTGGACTAGAACGAATGATCAGTTCTTC.

As regards this clonotype: One end of the junction does not line up with germline, which may come from a read error. The chain combines TRBV11-2 with TRBJ1-2; D gene uncertain. Germline CDR1 and CDR2: SGHAT and FQNNGV. The CDR3 extends over 13 amino acids. CDR3 sequence: CDSSQDQAYGYTF. The CDR3, as DNA: TGTGACAGCAGCCAGGACCAGGCCTATGGCTACACCTTC.

This clonotype was counted at least ten times. V gene TRBV5-1 combines with J gene TRBJ1-2; no clear D gene. V shed 0 bases and J shed 2 bases, with 11 bases lying between them. The CDR3 length is 15 residues. Per germline, CDR1 SGHRS and CDR2 YFSETQ. CDR3 in DNA: TGCGCCAGCAGCTTGGGGTTTCTGGAGAACTATGGCTACACCTTC. Translation gives CASSLGFLENYGYTF.

Only one count was recorded for this clonotype. A clone one base away is much larger, so this may be a read error. The chain uses TRBV5-1 and TRBJ1-1; D is possibly TRBD1 (6 bases). Per the germline V gene, CDR1 is SGHRS and CDR2 is YFSETQ. The CDR3 sequence is 13 residues long. Trimming pared 5 bases from V and 1 base from J, leaving 9 bases between. DNA of the CDR3: TGCGCCAGCAGAAAACAGGGGAACACTGAAGCTTTCTTT. It is translated as CASRKQGNTEAFF.